The TCR beta chain under discussion was sequenced for a study of blood T cell repertoires in COVID-19. TCRdb keeps only in-frame clones here, not all; method: immunoSEQ multiplex PCR. The data contain roughly 200,000 clones, 75% to 90% of them singletons. Trimming shortened V by 4 bases and J by 1 base, and 17 bases separated the two germline ends. The CDR3 loop spans 17 amino acids. Germline V gene sequence: CDR1 LNHDA, CDR2 SQIVND (reference sequence). Sample: PBMCs or T cells enriched from blood (not recorded which). The chain combines TRBV19 with TRBJ1-3; maybe TRBD1 (6 bases). The receptor was isolated from a woman aged 25 to 45 who had been exposed to COVID-19. CDR3 nucleotide sequence: TGTGCCAGTAGTACCTTGGACAGCCGGCCATCTGGAAACACCATATATTTT. This gives the protein CASSTLDSRPSGNTIYF. The full variable domain, rest sourced from reference TRBV19 and TRBJ1-3, is DGGITQSPKYLFRKEGQNVTLSCEQNLNHDAMYWYRQDPGQGLRLIYYSQIVNDFQKGDIAEGYSVSREKKESFPLTVTSAQKNPTAFYLCASSTLDSRPSGNTIYFGEGSWLTVV.